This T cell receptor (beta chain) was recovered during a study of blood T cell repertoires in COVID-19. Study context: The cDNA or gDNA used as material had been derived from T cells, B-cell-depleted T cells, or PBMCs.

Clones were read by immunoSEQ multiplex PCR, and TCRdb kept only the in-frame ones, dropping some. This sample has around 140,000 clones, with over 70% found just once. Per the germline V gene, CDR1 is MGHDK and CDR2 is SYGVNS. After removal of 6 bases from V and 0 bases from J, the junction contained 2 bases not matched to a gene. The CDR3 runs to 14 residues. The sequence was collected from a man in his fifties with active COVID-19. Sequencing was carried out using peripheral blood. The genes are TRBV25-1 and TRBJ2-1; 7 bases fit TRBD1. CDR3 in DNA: TGTGCCAGCAGCACAGGGGTCTCCTACAATGAGCAGTTCTTC. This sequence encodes CASSTGVSYNEQFF.